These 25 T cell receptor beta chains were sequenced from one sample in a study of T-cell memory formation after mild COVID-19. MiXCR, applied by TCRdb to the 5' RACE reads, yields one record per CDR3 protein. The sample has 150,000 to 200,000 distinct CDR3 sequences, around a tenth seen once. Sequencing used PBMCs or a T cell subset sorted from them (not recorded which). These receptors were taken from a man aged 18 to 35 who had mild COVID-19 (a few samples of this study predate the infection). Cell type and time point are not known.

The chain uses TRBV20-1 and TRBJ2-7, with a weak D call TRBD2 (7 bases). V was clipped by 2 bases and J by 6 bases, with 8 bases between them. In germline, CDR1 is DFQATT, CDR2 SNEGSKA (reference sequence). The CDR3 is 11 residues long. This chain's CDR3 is CSARRGGEQYV. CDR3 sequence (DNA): TGCAGTGCTAGAAGGGGGGGCGAGCAGTACGTC.

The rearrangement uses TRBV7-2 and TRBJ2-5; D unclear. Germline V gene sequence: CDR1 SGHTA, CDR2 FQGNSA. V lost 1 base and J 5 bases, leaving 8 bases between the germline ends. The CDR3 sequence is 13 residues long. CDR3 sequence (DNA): TGTGCCAGCAGCTTAGAGGGCAGGGAGACCCAGTACTTC. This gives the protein CASSLEGRETQYF.

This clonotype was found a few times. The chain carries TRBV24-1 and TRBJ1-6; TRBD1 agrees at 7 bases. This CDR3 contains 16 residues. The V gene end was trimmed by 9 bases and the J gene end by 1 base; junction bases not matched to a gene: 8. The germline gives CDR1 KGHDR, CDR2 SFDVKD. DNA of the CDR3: TGTGCCACCCTTCGACAGGGAGGGTCCTATAATTCACCCCTCCACTTT. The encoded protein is CATLRQGGSYNSPLHF.

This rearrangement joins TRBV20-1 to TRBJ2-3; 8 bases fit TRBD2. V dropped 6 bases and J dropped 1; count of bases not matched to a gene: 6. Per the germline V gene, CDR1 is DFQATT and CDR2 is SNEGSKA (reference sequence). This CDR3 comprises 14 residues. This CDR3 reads CSALAGLGTDTQYF. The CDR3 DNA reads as TGCAGTGCCTTAGCGGGATTGGGCACAGATACGCAGTATTTT.

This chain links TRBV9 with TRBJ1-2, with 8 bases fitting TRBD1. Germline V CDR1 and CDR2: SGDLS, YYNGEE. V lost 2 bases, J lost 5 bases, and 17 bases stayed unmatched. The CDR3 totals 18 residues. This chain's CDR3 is CASSVNPDRGKVKYGYTF. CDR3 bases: TGTGCCAGCAGCGTCAACCCCGACAGGGGTAAGGTGAAGTATGGCTACACCTTC.

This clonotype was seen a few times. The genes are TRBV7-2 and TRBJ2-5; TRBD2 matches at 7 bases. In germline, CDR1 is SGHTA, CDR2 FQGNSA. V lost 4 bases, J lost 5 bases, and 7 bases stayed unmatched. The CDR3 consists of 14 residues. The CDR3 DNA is TGTGCCAGCAGCTCCCTGGGGGGGAGGGAGACCCAGTACTTC. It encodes CASSSLGGRETQYF.

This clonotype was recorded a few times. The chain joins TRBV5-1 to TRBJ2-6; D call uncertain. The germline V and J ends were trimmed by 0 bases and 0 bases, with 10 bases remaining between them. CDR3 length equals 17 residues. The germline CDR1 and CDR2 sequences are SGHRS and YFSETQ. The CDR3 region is CASSLASTSSGANVLTF. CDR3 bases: TGCGCCAGCAGCTTGGCATCGACCAGCTCTGGGGCCAACGTCCTGACTTTC.

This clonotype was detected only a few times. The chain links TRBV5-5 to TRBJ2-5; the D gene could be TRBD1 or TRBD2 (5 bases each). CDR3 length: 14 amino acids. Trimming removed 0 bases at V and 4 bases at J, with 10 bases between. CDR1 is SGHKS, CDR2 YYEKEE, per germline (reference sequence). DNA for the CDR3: TGTGCCAGCAGCTTGGTGGGGGAAGGAGAGACCCAGTACTTC. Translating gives CASSLVGEGETQYF.

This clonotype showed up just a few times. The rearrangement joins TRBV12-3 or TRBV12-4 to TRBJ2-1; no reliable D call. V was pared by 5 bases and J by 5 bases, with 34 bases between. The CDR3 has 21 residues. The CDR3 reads CASSRQTTLGQAFYSHNEQFF. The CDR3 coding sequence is TGTGCCAGCAGTCGACAAACTACCCTCGGGCAGGCGTTTTATTCCCACAATGAGCAGTTCTTC.

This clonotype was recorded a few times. The CDR3 DNA reads as TGTGCCAGGCGGGTCCCGAGCTCCTACGAGCAGTACTTC. Protein product: CARRVPSSYEQYF. The V gene is TRBV2, the J gene TRBJ2-7; tentatively, D is TRBD2 (5 bases). V was trimmed by 9 bases and J by 0 bases, leaving 12 bases between them. The CDR3 consists of 13 residues. The germline CDR1 and CDR2 sequences are SNHLY and FYNNEI. Filled out from reference TRBV2 and TRBJ2-7, the complete variable domain reads EPEVTQTPSHQVTQMGQEVILRCVPISNHLYFYWYRQILGQKVEFLVSFYNNEISEKSEIFDDQFSVERPDGSNFTLKIRSTKLEDSAMYFCARRVPSSYEQYFGPGTRLTVT.

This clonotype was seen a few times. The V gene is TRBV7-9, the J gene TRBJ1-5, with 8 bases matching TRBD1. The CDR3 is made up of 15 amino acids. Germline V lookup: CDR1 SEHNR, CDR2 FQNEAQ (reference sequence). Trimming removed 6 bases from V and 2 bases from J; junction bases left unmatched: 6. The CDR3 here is CASSQGARGNQPQHF. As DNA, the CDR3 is TGTGCCAGCAGTCAGGGGGCACGGGGCAATCAGCCCCAGCATTTT.

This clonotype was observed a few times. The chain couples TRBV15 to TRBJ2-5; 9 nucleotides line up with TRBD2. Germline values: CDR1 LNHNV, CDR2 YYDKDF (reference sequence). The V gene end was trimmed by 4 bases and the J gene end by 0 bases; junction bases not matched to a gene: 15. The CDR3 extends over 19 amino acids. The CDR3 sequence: CATSTRPSASGIYQETQYF. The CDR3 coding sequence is TGTGCCACCAGCACCCGACCCTCGGCTAGCGGGATATACCAAGAGACCCAGTACTTC. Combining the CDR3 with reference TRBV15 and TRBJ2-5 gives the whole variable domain DAMVIQNPRYQVTQFGKPVTLSCSQTLNHNVMYWYQQKSSQAPKLLFHYYDKDFNNEADTPDNFQSRRPNTSFCFLDIRSPGLGDTAMYLCATSTRPSASGIYQETQYFGPGTRLLVL.

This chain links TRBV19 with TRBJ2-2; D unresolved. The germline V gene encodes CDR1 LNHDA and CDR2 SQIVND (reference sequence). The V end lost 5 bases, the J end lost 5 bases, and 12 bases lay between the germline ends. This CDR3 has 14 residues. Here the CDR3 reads CASSALPRTGELFF. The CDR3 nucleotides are TGTGCCAGTAGTGCGTTACCGAGGACCGGGGAGCTGTTTTTT.

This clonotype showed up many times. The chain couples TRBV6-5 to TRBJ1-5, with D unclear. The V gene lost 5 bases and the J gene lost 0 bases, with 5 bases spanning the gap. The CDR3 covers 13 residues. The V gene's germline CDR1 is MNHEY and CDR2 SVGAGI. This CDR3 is CASSPNSNQPQHF. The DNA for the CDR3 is TGTGCCAGCAGTCCCAATAGCAATCAGCCCCAGCATTTT.

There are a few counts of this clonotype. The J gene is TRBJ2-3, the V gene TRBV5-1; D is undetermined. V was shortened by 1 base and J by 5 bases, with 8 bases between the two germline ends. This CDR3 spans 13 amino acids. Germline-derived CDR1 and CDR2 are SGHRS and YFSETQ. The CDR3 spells CASSLPGKDTQYF. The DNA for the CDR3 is TGCGCCAGCAGCTTGCCAGGCAAAGATACGCAGTATTTT. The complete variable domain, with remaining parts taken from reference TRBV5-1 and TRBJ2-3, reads KAGVTQTPRYLIKTRGQQVTLSCSPISGHRSVSWYQQTPGQGLQFLFEYFSETQRNKGNFPGRFSGRQFSNSRSEMNVSTLELGDSALYLCASSLPGKDTQYFGPGTRLTVL.

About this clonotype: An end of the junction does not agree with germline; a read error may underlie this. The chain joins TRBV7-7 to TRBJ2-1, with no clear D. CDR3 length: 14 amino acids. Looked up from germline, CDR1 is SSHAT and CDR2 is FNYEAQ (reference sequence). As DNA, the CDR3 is TGTGCTAGCAGCCCCGCCAGTTCCTACAATGAGCAGTTCTTC. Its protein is CASSPASSYNEQFF.

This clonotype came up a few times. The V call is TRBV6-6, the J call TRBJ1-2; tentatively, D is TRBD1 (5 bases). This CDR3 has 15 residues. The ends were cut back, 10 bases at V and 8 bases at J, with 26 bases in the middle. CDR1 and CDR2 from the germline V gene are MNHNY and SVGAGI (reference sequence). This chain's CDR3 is CATQTHPPQGAGYTF. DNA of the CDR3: TGTGCCACCCAAACCCACCCCCCCCAGGGCGCCGGCTACACCTTC.

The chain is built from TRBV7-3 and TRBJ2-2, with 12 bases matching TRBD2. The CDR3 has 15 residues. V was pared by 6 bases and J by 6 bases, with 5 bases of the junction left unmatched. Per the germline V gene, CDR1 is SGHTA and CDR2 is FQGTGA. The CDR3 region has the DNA TGTGCCAGCAGTCCCCTAGCGGGGGGGGCCGGGGAGCTGTTTTTT. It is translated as CASSPLAGGAGELFF.

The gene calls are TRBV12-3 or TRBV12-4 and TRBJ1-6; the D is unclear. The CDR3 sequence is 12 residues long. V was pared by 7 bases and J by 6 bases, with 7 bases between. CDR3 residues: CASTDGNSPLHF. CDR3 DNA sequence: TGTGCCAGCACCGACGGTAATTCACCCCTCCACTTT.

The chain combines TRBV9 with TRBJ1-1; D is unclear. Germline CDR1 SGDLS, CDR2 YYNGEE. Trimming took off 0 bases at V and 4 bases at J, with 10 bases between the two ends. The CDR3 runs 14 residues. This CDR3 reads CASSVGGSVTEAFF. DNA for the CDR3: TGTGCCAGCAGCGTAGGGGGATCGGTCACTGAAGCTTTCTTT.

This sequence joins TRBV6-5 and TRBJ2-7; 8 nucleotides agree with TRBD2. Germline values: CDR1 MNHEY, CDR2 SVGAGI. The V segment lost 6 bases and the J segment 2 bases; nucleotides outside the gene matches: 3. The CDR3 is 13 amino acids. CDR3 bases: TGTGCCAGCAGGCCGGGACTAGCCTACGAGCAGTACGTC. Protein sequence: CASRPGLAYEQYV.

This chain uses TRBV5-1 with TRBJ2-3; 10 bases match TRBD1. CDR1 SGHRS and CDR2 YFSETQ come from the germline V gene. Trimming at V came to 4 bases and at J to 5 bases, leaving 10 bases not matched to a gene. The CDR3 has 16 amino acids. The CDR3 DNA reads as TGCGCCAGCAGCCCACTGGACAGGGGGTCGAAAGATACGCAGTATTTT. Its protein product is CASSPLDRGSKDTQYF.

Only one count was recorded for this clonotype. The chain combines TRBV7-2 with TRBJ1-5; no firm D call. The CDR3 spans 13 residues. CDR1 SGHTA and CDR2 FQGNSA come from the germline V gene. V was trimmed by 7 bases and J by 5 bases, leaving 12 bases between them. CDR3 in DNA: TGTGCCAGCACCCCCGAGGTATATCAGCCCCAGCATTTT. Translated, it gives CASTPEVYQPQHF.

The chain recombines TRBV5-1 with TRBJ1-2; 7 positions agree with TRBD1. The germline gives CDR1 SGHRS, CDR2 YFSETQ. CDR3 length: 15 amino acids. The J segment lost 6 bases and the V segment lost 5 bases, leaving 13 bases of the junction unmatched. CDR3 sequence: CASRRGSETGHGYTF. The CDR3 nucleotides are TGCGCCAGCAGGAGGGGGTCGGAGACAGGGCATGGCTACACCTTC.

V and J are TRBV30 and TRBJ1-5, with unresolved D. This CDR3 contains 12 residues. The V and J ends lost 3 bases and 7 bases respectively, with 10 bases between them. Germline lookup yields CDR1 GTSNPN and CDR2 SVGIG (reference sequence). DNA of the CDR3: TGTGCCTGGAGCACGTCGGGGCAGCCCCAGCATTTT. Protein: CAWSTSGQPQHF.